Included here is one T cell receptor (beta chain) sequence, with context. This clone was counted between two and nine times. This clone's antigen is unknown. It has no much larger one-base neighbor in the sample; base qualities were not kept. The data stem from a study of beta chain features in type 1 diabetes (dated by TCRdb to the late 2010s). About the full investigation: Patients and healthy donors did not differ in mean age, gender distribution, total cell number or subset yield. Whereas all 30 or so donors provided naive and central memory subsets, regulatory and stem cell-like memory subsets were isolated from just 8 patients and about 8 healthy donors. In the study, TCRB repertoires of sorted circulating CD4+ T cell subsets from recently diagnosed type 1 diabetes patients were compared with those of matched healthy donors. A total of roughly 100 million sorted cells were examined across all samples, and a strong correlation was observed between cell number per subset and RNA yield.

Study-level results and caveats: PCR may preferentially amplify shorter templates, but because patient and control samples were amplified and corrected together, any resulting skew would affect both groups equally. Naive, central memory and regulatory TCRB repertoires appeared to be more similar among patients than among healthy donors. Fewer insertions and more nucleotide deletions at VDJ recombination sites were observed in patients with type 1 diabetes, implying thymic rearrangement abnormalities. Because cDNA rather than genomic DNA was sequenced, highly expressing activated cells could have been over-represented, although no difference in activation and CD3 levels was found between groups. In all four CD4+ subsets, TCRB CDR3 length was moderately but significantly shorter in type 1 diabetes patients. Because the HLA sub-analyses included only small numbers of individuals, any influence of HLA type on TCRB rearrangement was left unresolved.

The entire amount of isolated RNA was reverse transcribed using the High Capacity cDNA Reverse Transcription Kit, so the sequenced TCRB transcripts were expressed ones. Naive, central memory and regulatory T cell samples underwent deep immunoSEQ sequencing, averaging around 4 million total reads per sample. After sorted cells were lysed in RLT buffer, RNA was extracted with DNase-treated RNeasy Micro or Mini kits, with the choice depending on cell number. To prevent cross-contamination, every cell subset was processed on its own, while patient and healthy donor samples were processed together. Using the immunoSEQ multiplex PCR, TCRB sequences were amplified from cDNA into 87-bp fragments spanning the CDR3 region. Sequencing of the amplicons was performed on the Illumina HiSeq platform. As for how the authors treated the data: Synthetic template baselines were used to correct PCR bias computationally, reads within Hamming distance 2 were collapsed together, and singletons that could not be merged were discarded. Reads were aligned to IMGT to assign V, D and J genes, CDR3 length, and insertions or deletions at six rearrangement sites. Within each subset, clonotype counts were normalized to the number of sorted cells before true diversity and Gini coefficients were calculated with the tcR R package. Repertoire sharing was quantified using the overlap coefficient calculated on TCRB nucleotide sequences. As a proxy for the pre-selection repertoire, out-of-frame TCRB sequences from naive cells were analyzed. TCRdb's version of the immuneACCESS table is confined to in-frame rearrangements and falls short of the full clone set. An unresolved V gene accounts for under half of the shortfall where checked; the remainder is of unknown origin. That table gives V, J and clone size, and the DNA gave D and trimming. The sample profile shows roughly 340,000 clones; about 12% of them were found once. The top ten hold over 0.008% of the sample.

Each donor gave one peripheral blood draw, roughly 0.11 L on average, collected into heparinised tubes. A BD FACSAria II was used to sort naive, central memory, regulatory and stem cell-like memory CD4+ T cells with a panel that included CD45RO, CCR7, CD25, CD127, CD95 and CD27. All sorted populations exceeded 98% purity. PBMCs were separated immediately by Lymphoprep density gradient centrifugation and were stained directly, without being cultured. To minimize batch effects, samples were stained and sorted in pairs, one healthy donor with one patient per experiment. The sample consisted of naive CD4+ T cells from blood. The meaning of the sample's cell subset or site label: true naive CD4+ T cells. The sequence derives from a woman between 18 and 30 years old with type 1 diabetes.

The CDR3 loop reads CASSQTGTNYEQYF. The nucleotides are TGTGCCAGCTCACAGACAGGGACGAACTACGAGCAGTACTTC. The sequence is built from TRBV18 and TRBJ2-7; 7 of the junction bases match TRBD1. After removal of 4 bases from V and 3 bases from J, the junction retains 6 bases not matched to a gene. The CDR3 contains 14 residues, cysteine and phenylalanine counted. Only CDR3 DNA remains: 42 bases, in frame from the first base. In the germline V gene, CDR1 corresponds to KGHSH and CDR2 to LQKENI.